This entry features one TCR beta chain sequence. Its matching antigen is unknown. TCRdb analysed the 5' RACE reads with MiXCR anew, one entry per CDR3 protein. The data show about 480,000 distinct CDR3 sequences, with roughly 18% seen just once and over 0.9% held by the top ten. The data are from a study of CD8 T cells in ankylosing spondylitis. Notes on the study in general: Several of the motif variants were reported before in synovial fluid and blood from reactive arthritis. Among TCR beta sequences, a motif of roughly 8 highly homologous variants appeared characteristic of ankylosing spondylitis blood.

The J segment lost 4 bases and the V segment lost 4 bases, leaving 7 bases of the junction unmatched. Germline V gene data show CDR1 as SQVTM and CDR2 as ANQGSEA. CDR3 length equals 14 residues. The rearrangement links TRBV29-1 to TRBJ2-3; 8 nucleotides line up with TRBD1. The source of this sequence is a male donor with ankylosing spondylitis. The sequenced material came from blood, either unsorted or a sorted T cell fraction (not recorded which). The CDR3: CSVGGRDRPDTQYF. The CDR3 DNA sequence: TGCAGCGTTGGCGGCCGGGACAGGCCAGATACGCAGTATTTT.